Listed below are T cell receptor beta chains from one sample, sequenced in a study of shared clonotypes between healthy human individuals. Here immunoSEQ multiplex PCR was the method, and the copy in TCRdb shows in-frame clones only, minus some. The table shows some 1,900,000 clones, with over 85% occurring only once. Sequenced: naive CD8+ T cells sorted from blood. These receptor sequences come from a man aged 18 to 30 in good health. The CDR3 runs from the conserved cysteine through the conserved F or W. The D gene is left open where the match is weak. Clone size is given for some rows only: seen once, a few or many times, or a class if the clone is expanded.

CDR3nt	CDR3aa	v_gene	j_gene	abundance	d_gene
TGTGCCAGCAGTATCGGGGGTGGGACTGAAGCTTTCTTT	CASSIGGGTEAFF	TRBV9	TRBJ1-1	.	.
TGTGCCAGCAGCAGGGAACGGGATCAGCCCCAGCATTTT	CASSRERDQPQHF	TRBV11-2	TRBJ1-5	.	.
TGTGCCAGCAACAGGCCGGCGGGATGGGAGCAGTACTTC	CASNRPAGWEQYF	TRBV2	TRBJ2-7	.	.
TGTGCCAGCAGCTTAGCGCGGATCGGGGATACTGAAGCTTTCTTT	CASSLARIGDTEAFF	TRBV7-2	TRBJ1-1	.	.
TGTGCCAGCAGCTCGGACCCTCAGACCCAGTACTTC	CASSSDPQTQYF	TRBV7-2	TRBJ2-5	.	.
TGCGCCAGCAGCTCTACAGCCTACGAGCAGTACTTC	CASSSTAYEQYF	TRBV5-1	TRBJ2-7	.	.
TGTGCCAGTAGTATCACCGGGACAGGGTCGCGAGAGCAGTACTTC	CASSITGTGSREQYF	TRBV19	TRBJ2-7	.	TRBD1
TGTGCCAGCAGCTTGGTTACCCGGAATTACGAGCAGTACTTC	CASSLVTRNYEQYF	TRBV11-2	TRBJ2-7	.	.
TGTGCCAGCAGCTCCTTAGCGGATCAAGAGACCCAGTACTTC	CASSSLADQETQYF	TRBV13	TRBJ2-5	.	.
TGTGCCAGCAGTTACGAGACAGGCTACGAGCAGTACTTC	CASSYETGYEQYF	TRBV6-5	TRBJ2-7	.	.
TGTGCCACCAGTCAGGACACCCGGAACACTGAAGCTTTCTTT	CATSQDTRNTEAFF	TRBV15	TRBJ1-1	.	.
TGCGCCAGCAGTGACGGGGTTAGCGAGCAGTACTTC	CASSDGVSEQYF	TRBV10-1	TRBJ2-7	.	.
TGTGCCAGCAGTGCAGAATGGTCCGACTACTCCTACGAGCAGTACTTC	CASSAEWSDYSYEQYF	TRBV6-1	TRBJ2-7	.	.
TGCGCCAGCAGCGGGGGACTAGCGGGACCAGATACGCAGTATTTT	CASSGGLAGPDTQYF	TRBV5-1	TRBJ2-3	.	TRBD2
TGTGCCAGCAGTGTCGGGGACAGACTTAATGAAAAACTGTTTTTT	CASSVGDRLNEKLFF	TRBV2	TRBJ1-4	.	TRBD1
TGTGCCAGCAGTTGGACTGGGGACACTGAAGCTTTCTTT	CASSWTGDTEAFF	TRBV28	TRBJ1-1	.	.
TGTGCCAGTAGTCTAGCTAGCGGCCTCTACAATGAGCAGTTCTTC	CASSLASGLYNEQFF	TRBV19	TRBJ2-1	once	TRBD2
TGTGCCAGCAGCTTCGGGACAGGGGGCGGCTACGAGCAGTACTTC	CASSFGTGGGYEQYF	TRBV27	TRBJ2-7	.	TRBD1
TGTGCCAGCAGAATAGCGGGGGGCCCCGATTACCAAGAGACCCAGTACTTC	CASRIAGGPDYQETQYF	TRBV7-9	TRBJ2-5	.	TRBD2
TGTGCCAGCAGTTTGGGACAAGAATACACCTTC	CASSLGQEYTF	TRBV27	TRBJ1-2	.	.
TGTGCCAGCACCTCAGGTACCTACGAGCAGTACTTC	CASTSGTYEQYF	TRBV7-9	TRBJ2-7	.	.
TGTGCCAGCAGCTTCTACGGAGGCTACGAGCAGTACTTC	CASSFYGGYEQYF	TRBV7-9	TRBJ2-7	.	.
TGTGCCAGCAGTTTTGGTGGGAGCTCCTACGAGCAGTACTTC	CASSFGGSSYEQYF	TRBV27	TRBJ2-7	once	.
TGTGCCAGCAGCCCTTGGACAGCAGGAAATGAAAAACTGTTTTTT	CASSPWTAGNEKLFF	TRBV7-3	TRBJ1-4	.	.
TGTGCCTGGACTGGGTCGAACACCGGGGAGCTGTTTTTT	CAWTGSNTGELFF	TRBV30	TRBJ2-2	.	.
TGCGCCAGCAGCGTGACTAGTATGGCCACAGATACGCAGTATTTT	CASSVTSMATDTQYF	TRBV10-2	TRBJ2-3	.	.
TGCGCCAGCAGCCATAACAGGGAGGACTCCTACGAGCAGTACTTC	CASSHNREDSYEQYF	TRBV4-3	TRBJ2-7	.	.
TGCGCCAGCAGCTTGGGACCAGGGAATGTCCACAATGAGCAGTTCTTC	CASSLGPGNVHNEQFF	TRBV5-1	TRBJ2-1	.	.
TGCGCCAGCAGCTGGGGACCGATGAACACCGGGGAGCTGTTTTTT	CASSWGPMNTGELFF	TRBV4-1	TRBJ2-2	.	.
TGCGCCAGCAGCCAAGATCAATCAGGGAGCGTTGGCTACACCTTC	CASSQDQSGSVGYTF	TRBV4-1	TRBJ1-2	.	.
TGTGCCAGCAGCTCATCCCAGGGCGGTGAGTTAGACGAGCAGTACTTC	CASSSSQGGELDEQYF	TRBV13	TRBJ2-7	.	.
TGTGCCAGCAGTTATTGGACTGACGAGCAGTACTTC	CASSYWTDEQYF	TRBV6-6	TRBJ2-7	.	.
TGTGCCAGTAGTATTGGGCAGCCCACCGGGGAGCTGTTTTTT	CASSIGQPTGELFF	TRBV19	TRBJ2-2	.	.
TGTGCCAGTAGTTCGGGACAGGGTGTGTTGGTGCTGTACTTC	CASSSGQGVLVLYF	TRBV19	TRBJ2-7	.	TRBD1
TGTGCCAGTAGTTCGGGACAGGGGGACGAGCAGTACTTC	CASSSGQGDEQYF	TRBV19	TRBJ2-7	.	TRBD1
TGTGCCAGCAGCCGAGGGGATACTGAAGCTTTCTTT	CASSRGDTEAFF	TRBV5-6	TRBJ1-1	.	.
TGTGCCAGCAGTTTATCGGCCAAAAACATTCAGTACTTC	CASSLSAKNIQYF	TRBV27	TRBJ2-4	.	.
TGTGCCTGGAGTAATGGGACAGGGAAGTCCTACGAGCAGTACTTC	CAWSNGTGKSYEQYF	TRBV30	TRBJ2-7	.	TRBD1
TGTGCCAGCAGTGAACGGGTTGGGGGTACCCACATTCAGTACTTC	CASSERVGGTHIQYF	TRBV6-1	TRBJ2-4	.	.
TGTGCCAGCAGCGCGCTACTAGGGACGACTTACAATGAGCAGTTCTTC	CASSALLGTTYNEQFF	TRBV7-2	TRBJ2-1	.	.
TGTGCCAGCAGTTATTCGGACAGGATGAGCTCCTACGAGCAGTACTTC	CASSYSDRMSSYEQYF	TRBV6-6	TRBJ2-7	.	TRBD1
TGTGCCAGCAGTGACACGCAGGGGCGGCCCGGGGAGACCCAGTACTTC	CASSDTQGRPGETQYF	TRBV6-4	TRBJ2-5	.	.
TGCGCCAGCAGCCAGGGACTCGTAGGTGCCGGGGAGCTGTTTTTT	CASSQGLVGAGELFF	TRBV4-3	TRBJ2-2	.	.
TGTGCCAGCAGTTTGGGGACGGAGAACACTGAAGCTTTCTTT	CASSLGTENTEAFF	TRBV27	TRBJ1-1	.	.
TGCAGCGTCAGCCGGGACAGCTCCTACGAGCAGTACTTC	CSVSRDSSYEQYF	TRBV29-1	TRBJ2-7	once	TRBD1
TGTGCCAGCAGAGCCTCCGGGACTGGGTTGCATGAGCAGTTCTTC	CASRASGTGLHEQFF	TRBV11-2	TRBJ2-1	.	.
TGTGCCAGCATGTTAGCGGTGATCACAGATACGCAGTATTTT	CASMLAVITDTQYF	TRBV28	TRBJ2-3	.	.
TGTGCCTGGAGTGTCTTGGGGGATGAGCAGTTCTTC	CAWSVLGDEQFF	TRBV30	TRBJ2-1	.	.
TGTGCCAGCAGCCCACTACAGGGAGCTCCAGAGCAGTACTTC	CASSPLQGAPEQYF	TRBV7-6	TRBJ2-7	.	.
TGTGCCAGCAGTTTATCGTCCAGGGGCAATGAGCAGTTCTTC	CASSLSSRGNEQFF	TRBV27	TRBJ2-1	.	.
TGTGCCAGCAGTTTAGACAGAACCTACGAGCAGTACTTC	CASSLDRTYEQYF	TRBV28	TRBJ2-7	.	.
TGTGCCAGCAGCTTACTCCTAGCGGGGTCCTACAATGAGCAGTTCTTC	CASSLLLAGSYNEQFF	TRBV7-9	TRBJ2-1	.	TRBD2
TGTGCCAGCAGCCAAGTGGGGGAGAGTAACTATGGCTACACCTTC	CASSQVGESNYGYTF	TRBV14	TRBJ1-2	.	.